The clone carrying this T cell receptor beta chain was counted at least ten times. What it binds is unknown. V gave up 3 bases and J gave up 1 base, with 6 bases separating them. The CDR3 is made up of 13 amino acids. Germline V CDR1 and CDR2: LNHDA, SQIVND (reference sequence). This sample stems from a study of post-analysis software for immune sequencing data. About the study: The courses of disease that were included comprised relapsing-remitting, secondary progressive and progressive-relapsing multiple sclerosis.

Unique molecular identifiers were present in the TCR beta cDNA libraries. Once about 0.85 to 10 million T cells were used, roughly 0.5 million cDNA molecules resulted. TCRdb analysed the PCR reads with MiXCR anew, one entry per CDR3 protein. The repertoire has hundreds of thousands of distinct CDR3 sequences, less than 40% of them found once; the top ten carry around an eighth. General study findings and limits: Samples from a shared batch, those prepared together, strongly co-clustered by F measure. When compared against controls, multiple sclerosis patients showed significantly lower normalized Chao1 diversity. Roughly 5 TRBV segments, TRBV5-6, TRBV5-1 and TRBV20-1 among them, were found more frequent in patients than controls.

Material: blood. The sequence was collected from a girl aged 10-17 years with multiple sclerosis. This chain connects TRBV19 to TRBJ2-5, with D maybe TRBD2 (6 bases). This CDR3 reads CASSMGLQETQYF. For the CDR3, the DNA is TGTGCCAGTAGTATGGGACTCCAAGAGACCCAGTACTTC. The entire variable domain, with the rest obtained from reference TRBV19 and TRBJ2-5, is as follows: DGGITQSPKYLFRKEGQNVTLSCEQNLNHDAMYWYRQDPGQGLRLIYYSQIVNDFQKGDIAEGYSVSREKKESFPLTVTSAQKNPTAFYLCASSMGLQETQYFGPGTRLLVL.